A selection of T cell receptor beta chains follows, all from one sample in a study of cytomegalovirus exposure and HLA in healthy donors. TCRdb's table, derived via immunoSEQ multiplex PCR, lists solely in-frame clones and lacks some. The sample spans approximately 100,000 clones; the ten largest clones claim 0.59%. Sequenced sample: PBMCs. These receptor sequences come from a man over 45 in good health and CMV-seronegative. Both conserved end residues are part of each CDR3. A D gene is named only where the DNA matches it firmly.

CDR3 protein: CASSPGTGGNYEQYF; CDR3 DNA: TGTGCCAGCAGCCCAGGGACGGGAGGAAACTACGAGCAGTACTTC; CDR3 length: 15; V gene: TRBV6-5; J gene: TRBJ2-7; D gene: TRBD2
CDR3 protein: CASGRQGRGAFF; CDR3 DNA: TGTGCCAGTGGAAGACAGGGGCGTGGAGCTTTCTTT; CDR3 length: 12; V gene: TRBV19; J gene: TRBJ1-1; D gene: TRBD1
CDR3 protein: CASSARAETHEQYF; CDR3 DNA: TGTGCCAGCTCAGCCCGAGCGGAGACCCACGAGCAGTACTTC; CDR3 length: 14; V gene: TRBV18; J gene: TRBJ2-7; D gene: NA
CDR3 protein: CASSRGPDQPQHF; CDR3 DNA: TGTGCCAGCAGCCGCGGTCCAGATCAGCCCCAGCATTTT; CDR3 length: 13; V gene: TRBV7-2; J gene: TRBJ1-5; D gene: NA
CDR3 protein: CASRRLAGEPGELFF; CDR3 DNA: TGTGCCAGCAGGAGACTAGCGGGAGAACCCGGGGAGCTGTTTTTT; CDR3 length: 15; V gene: TRBV7-8; J gene: TRBJ2-2; D gene: TRBD2
CDR3 protein: CASSPTGAPEAFF; CDR3 DNA: TGTGCCAGCTCACCGACAGGGGCCCCTGAAGCTTTCTTT; CDR3 length: 13; V gene: TRBV18; J gene: TRBJ1-1; D gene: TRBD1
CDR3 protein: CASSQDRDRVYEQYF; CDR3 DNA: TGCGCCAGCAGCCAAGATAGGGACAGGGTCTACGAGCAGTACTTC; CDR3 length: 15; V gene: TRBV4-1; J gene: TRBJ2-7; D gene: TRBD1
CDR3 protein: CASSYTGTVSPEAFF; CDR3 DNA: TGTGCCAGCAGTTACACCGGGACAGTCTCCCCTGAAGCTTTCTTT; CDR3 length: 15; V gene: TRBV6-6; J gene: TRBJ1-1; D gene: TRBD1
CDR3 protein: CASSSESQGIYEQYF; CDR3 DNA: TGTGCCAGCAGTTCCGAGAGTCAGGGGATCTACGAGCAGTACTTC; CDR3 length: 15; V gene: TRBV12-1; J gene: TRBJ2-7; D gene: NA
CDR3 protein: CASSLRGSTYEQYF; CDR3 DNA: TGTGCCAGCAGCCTCAGGGGGTCGACCTACGAGCAGTACTTC; CDR3 length: 14; V gene: TRBV5-6; J gene: TRBJ2-7; D gene: TRBD1
CDR3 protein: CASSRPGGAGETQYF; CDR3 DNA: TGTGCCAGCAGTCGCCCCGGGGGGGCGGGGGAGACCCAGTACTTC; CDR3 length: 15; V gene: TRBV6-5; J gene: TRBJ2-5; D gene: TRBD2
CDR3 protein: CASSFTSGVSGNTIYF; CDR3 DNA: TGCGCCAGCAGCTTTACCTCAGGGGTCTCTGGAAACACCATATATTTT; CDR3 length: 16; V gene: TRBV5-1; J gene: TRBJ1-3; D gene: NA
CDR3 protein: CASSEASRSNEQFF; CDR3 DNA: TGTGCCAGCTCTGAGGCCTCGAGGAGCAATGAGCAGTTCTTC; CDR3 length: 14; V gene: TRBV6-1; J gene: TRBJ2-1; D gene: NA
CDR3 protein: CASTIGRENTGELFF; CDR3 DNA: TGTGCCAGCACCATAGGGCGGGAGAACACCGGGGAGCTGTTTTTT; CDR3 length: 15; V gene: TRBV7-8; J gene: TRBJ2-2; D gene: NA
CDR3 protein: CASSITGSYEQYF; CDR3 DNA: TGTGCCAGTAGTATCACAGGGTCCTACGAGCAGTACTTC; CDR3 length: 13; V gene: TRBV19; J gene: TRBJ2-7; D gene: NA
CDR3 protein: CASSLEQGANYGYTF; CDR3 DNA: TGTGCCAGCAGCCTAGAACAGGGAGCTAACTATGGCTACACCTTC; CDR3 length: 15; V gene: TRBV4-2; J gene: TRBJ1-2; D gene: NA
CDR3 protein: CSVVVQGPQETQYF; CDR3 DNA: TGCAGCGTTGTTGTCCAGGGCCCGCAAGAGACCCAGTACTTC; CDR3 length: 14; V gene: TRBV29-1; J gene: TRBJ2-5; D gene: NA
CDR3 protein: CASSTDRAGEKLFF; CDR3 DNA: TGTGCCAGTAGCACGGACAGGGCGGGAGAAAAACTGTTTTTT; CDR3 length: 14; V gene: TRBV19; J gene: TRBJ1-4; D gene: TRBD1
CDR3 protein: CASSLVGVGEQYF; CDR3 DNA: TGTGCCAGCAGCTTGGTAGGGGTCGGCGAGCAGTACTTC; CDR3 length: 13; V gene: TRBV5-6; J gene: TRBJ2-7; D gene: NA
CDR3 protein: CASSPRTGSYEQYF; CDR3 DNA: TGTGCCAGCAGCCCCCGGACAGGCTCCTACGAGCAGTACTTC; CDR3 length: 14; V gene: TRBV7-2; J gene: TRBJ2-7; D gene: TRBD1
CDR3 protein: CASSYTGGEGYTF; CDR3 DNA: TGCGCCAGCAGCTACACAGGGGGAGAAGGCTACACCTTC; CDR3 length: 13; V gene: TRBV5-1; J gene: TRBJ1-2; D gene: TRBD1
CDR3 protein: CASSPVHGGRETDTQYF; CDR3 DNA: TGTGCCAGCAGTCCCGTACACGGGGGGCGGGAGACAGATACGCAGTATTTT; CDR3 length: 17; V gene: TRBV27; J gene: TRBJ2-3; D gene: NA
CDR3 protein: CAGSRQGGLGYTF; CDR3 DNA: TGTGCCGGCAGTAGACAGGGTGGGCTAGGCTACACCTTC; CDR3 length: 13; V gene: TRBV7-2; J gene: TRBJ1-2; D gene: TRBD1
CDR3 protein: CASSPPFAVGRDEQYF; CDR3 DNA: TGTGCCAGCTCACCACCTTTCGCTGTCGGTCGGGACGAGCAGTACTTC; CDR3 length: 16; V gene: TRBV18; J gene: TRBJ2-7; D gene: NA
CDR3 protein: CASSLDTGRSTEAFF; CDR3 DNA: TGCGCCAGCAGCTTGGACACGGGGAGGAGTACTGAAGCTTTCTTT; CDR3 length: 15; V gene: TRBV5-1; J gene: TRBJ1-1; D gene: NA
CDR3 protein: CASSAPGQGTRQYF; CDR3 DNA: TGTGCCAGCAGCGCCCCGGGACAGGGAACACGGCAGTACTTC; CDR3 length: 14; V gene: TRBV9; J gene: TRBJ2-7; D gene: TRBD1
CDR3 protein: CASSPGLAGFNEQFF; CDR3 DNA: TGTGCCAGCAGCCCTGGGCTAGCGGGGTTCAATGAGCAGTTCTTC; CDR3 length: 15; V gene: TRBV5-4; J gene: TRBJ2-1; D gene: TRBD2
CDR3 protein: CASSQSWGGQNTEAFF; CDR3 DNA: TGCGCCAGCAGCCAGTCATGGGGAGGACAGAACACTGAAGCTTTCTTT; CDR3 length: 16; V gene: TRBV4-3; J gene: TRBJ1-1; D gene: NA
CDR3 protein: CASSLVQGYGYTF; CDR3 DNA: TGTGCCAGCAGCTTAGTACAGGGGTATGGCTACACCTTC; CDR3 length: 13; V gene: TRBV7-8; J gene: TRBJ1-2; D gene: TRBD1
CDR3 protein: CASRGRRGQDGYTF; CDR3 DNA: TGTGCCAGCAGGGGCAGAAGGGGGCAAGATGGCTACACCTTC; CDR3 length: 14; V gene: TRBV2; J gene: TRBJ1-2; D gene: TRBD1
CDR3 protein: CASSDGRGLSYNSPLHF; CDR3 DNA: TGTGCCAGCAGTGACGGCAGGGGTTTAAGCTATAATTCACCCCTCCACTTT; CDR3 length: 17; V gene: TRBV25-1; J gene: TRBJ1-6; D gene: NA
CDR3 protein: CATSRGQGDGYTF; CDR3 DNA: TGTGCCACCAGCAGAGGTCAGGGGGATGGCTACACCTTC; CDR3 length: 13; V gene: TRBV15; J gene: TRBJ1-2; D gene: TRBD1
CDR3 protein: CASTNLNTGELFF; CDR3 DNA: TGTGCCAGCACTAACCTGAACACCGGGGAGCTGTTTTTT; CDR3 length: 13; V gene: TRBV6-6; J gene: TRBJ2-2; D gene: NA
CDR3 protein: CASSQGTGAGWRNTEAFF; CDR3 DNA: TGCGCCAGCAGCCAAGGGACAGGGGCGGGTTGGAGGAACACTGAAGCTTTCTTT; CDR3 length: 18; V gene: TRBV4-3; J gene: TRBJ1-1; D gene: TRBD1
CDR3 protein: CASSGQKPYEQYF; CDR3 DNA: TGCGCCAGCAGTGGGCAGAAACCCTACGAGCAGTACTTC; CDR3 length: 13; V gene: TRBV10-2; J gene: TRBJ2-7; D gene: NA
CDR3 protein: CASSDTREAGGPDEQYF; CDR3 DNA: TGTGCCAGCAGTGATACTAGGGAGGCGGGAGGGCCAGACGAGCAGTACTTC; CDR3 length: 17; V gene: TRBV25-1; J gene: TRBJ2-7; D gene: TRBD2
CDR3 protein: CASSRGFPDTQYF; CDR3 DNA: TGTGCCAGCTCAAGGGGGTTCCCAGATACGCAGTATTTT; CDR3 length: 13; V gene: TRBV18; J gene: TRBJ2-3; D gene: NA
CDR3 protein: CASSPPWSRGMNTEAFF; CDR3 DNA: TGTGCCAGCTCACCACCGTGGTCCAGGGGGATGAACACTGAAGCTTTCTTT; CDR3 length: 17; V gene: TRBV18; J gene: TRBJ1-1; D gene: TRBD1
CDR3 protein: CASSGQGRTGELFF; CDR3 DNA: TGTGCCAGCAGTGGACAGGGTCGGACCGGGGAGCTGTTTTTT; CDR3 length: 14; V gene: TRBV2; J gene: TRBJ2-2; D gene: TRBD1
CDR3 protein: CASTRQSSSYNEQFF; CDR3 DNA: TGTGCCAGCACCCGACAGTCGAGCTCCTACAATGAGCAGTTCTTC; CDR3 length: 15; V gene: TRBV7-9; J gene: TRBJ2-1; D gene: NA
CDR3 protein: CASQREAQGSPLHF; CDR3 DNA: TGTGCCAGCCAAAGGGAGGCGCAGGGTTCACCCCTCCACTTT; CDR3 length: 14; V gene: TRBV2; J gene: TRBJ1-6; D gene: NA